Listed below are T cell receptor beta chains from one sample, sequenced in a study of blood T cell repertoires in COVID-19. Using immunoSEQ multiplex PCR, the repertoire was profiled, and TCRdb retains in-frame clones only, with some absent. The data show about 280,000 clones, with roughly 90% seen just once and 11% held by the top ten. Sequenced material: peripheral blood. The receptors were sampled from a woman younger than 45 with COVID-19, enrolled during active disease. Both conserved end residues are part of each CDR3. The D gene is left open where the match is weak. Only some rows state a clone size, as once, few, many or a class for expanded clones.

size,D,J,V,DNA,CDR3
.,.,TRBJ1-2,TRBV27,TGTGCCAGCAGTTTGTACAGTAGGTCGTATGGCTACACCTTC,CASSLYSRSYGYTF
.,.,TRBJ1-1,TRBV2,TGTGCCAGCAGTGCCTCCCCGGGAGGGAGGGCTTTCTTT,CASSASPGGRAFF
.,TRBD2,TRBJ2-7,TRBV24-1,TGTGCCACCAGTGATCTCACTAGCGAACAGTACTTC,CATSDLTSEQYF
few,TRBD1,TRBJ1-2,TRBV4-1,TGCGCCAGCAGCCATCGGGGACAGGGGGACTATGGCTACACCTTC,CASSHRGQGDYGYTF
.,TRBD1,TRBJ1-2,TRBV28,TGTGCCAGCAGTTTAACGGGACAGGGGGCAGATGGCTACACCTTC,CASSLTGQGADGYTF
.,TRBD1,TRBJ2-7,TRBV5-4,TGTGCCAGCAGCGGAATGGACAGGGGAGATGAGTACTTC,CASSGMDRGDEYF
.,.,TRBJ1-1,TRBV13,TGTGCCAGCAGCTTACTGGCAGGGTTGAACACTGAAGCTTTCTTT,CASSLLAGLNTEAFF
.,.,TRBJ1-1,TRBV29-1,TGCAGCGTTGAAGTTCGGGGTGAAGCTTTCTTT,CSVEVRGEAFF
.,TRBD1,TRBJ2-1,TRBV12-5,TGTGCTAGTGGTTTGTCCCGGGACAGGGGGCGTGCGGATGAGCAGTTCTTC,CASGLSRDRGRADEQFF
.,TRBD1,TRBJ1-5,TRBV4-1,TGCGCCAGCAGCCAAGTCACAACAGGGGCCCAGCCCCAGCATTTT,CASSQVTTGAQPQHF
.,TRBD1,TRBJ1-5,TRBV6-5,TGTGCCAGCAGGGACCGGGACAGGGGCAATCAGCCCCAGCATTTT,CASRDRDRGNQPQHF
once,.,TRBJ1-2,TRBV5-1,TGCGCCAGCTCCCAGGACATCCGCTATGGCTACACCTTC,CASSQDIRYGYTF
.,.,TRBJ1-1,TRBV6-5,TGTGCCAGCAGTTACGCGACAGTGGGGAACACTGAAGCTTTCTTT,CASSYATVGNTEAFF
.,TRBD2,TRBJ2-2,TRBV7-9,TGTGCCAAAAGCGGGACGGCCGGGGAGCTGTTTTTT,CAKSGTAGELFF
.,TRBD2,TRBJ2-3,TRBV27,TGTGCCAGCAGTCGATCTAGCGGGGAGTGGGTGTTTACGCAGTATTTT,CASSRSSGEWVFTQYF
.,TRBD1,TRBJ1-2,TRBV6-6,TGTGCCAGCAGTCGGTCGACAGGGGAGTATGGCTACACCTTC,CASSRSTGEYGYTF
.,.,TRBJ2-3,TRBV18,TGTGCCAGCTCAGCCGGACCGGGGAGAACAGATACGCAGTATTTT,CASSAGPGRTDTQYF
.,.,TRBJ1-3,TRBV11-2,TGTGCCAGCAGCTTAAAGGGGCCAGCCGGAAACACCATATATTTT,CASSLKGPAGNTIYF
.,TRBD1,TRBJ1-4,TRBV27,TGTGCCAGCAGTACGGGACAGATTAATGAAAAACTGTTTTTT,CASSTGQINEKLFF
.,TRBD1,TRBJ2-5,TRBV2,TGTGCCAGCAGTGAACGGGACAGGGGGCTAAAAGAGACCCAGTACTTC,CASSERDRGLKETQYF
once,.,TRBJ1-5,TRBV27,TGTGCCAGCCGGAGGACCCCGGGGCAGCCCCAGCATTTT,CASRRTPGQPQHF
.,.,TRBJ1-3,TRBV2,TGTGCCAGCAGTGTCGGCCAGGGTTCAGGAAACACCATATATTTT,CASSVGQGSGNTIYF
few,.,TRBJ1-6,TRBV4-1,TGCGCCAGCAGCCAGCCAAGGCGGGGAAGCAATTCACCCCTCCACTTT,CASSQPRRGSNSPLHF
.,.,TRBJ1-4,TRBV4-2,TGTGCCAGCAGCCCCACAGGGAGAAAACTGTTTTTT,CASSPTGRKLFF
.,TRBD2,TRBJ2-3,TRBV27,TGTGCCAGCAGTTTATTCTTCGGACTAGCGGCAAGCACAGATACGCAGTATTTT,CASSLFFGLAASTDTQYF
.,TRBD1,TRBJ2-5,TRBV27,TGTGCCAGCAGTTTGTACAGGGGTGAGACCCAGTACTTC,CASSLYRGETQYF
.,.,TRBJ1-2,TRBV5-1,TGCGCCAGCGGGACAACTCCCAACTATGGCTACACCTTC,CASGTTPNYGYTF
.,.,TRBJ2-3,TRBV18,TGTGCCAGCACGCGGGGCACAGATACGCAGTATTTT,CASTRGTDTQYF
once,.,TRBJ1-2,TRBV2,TGTGCCAGCAGTGAAAGAGGACAGACTAACTATGGCTACACCTTC,CASSERGQTNYGYTF
.,TRBD1,TRBJ1-1,TRBV6-5,TGTGCCGGGTCGACAGGGGAGAACACTGAAGCTTTCTTT,CAGSTGENTEAFF
.,.,TRBJ2-3,TRBV5-1,TGCGCCAGCAGCTTGGGAGGCGCGGGGGCCCTCAGGGACACAGATACGCAGTATTTT,CASSLGGAGALRDTDTQYF
.,.,TRBJ2-7,TRBV5-4,TGTGCCAGCAGCTTGGTTCCAACTCGCTCACTCCCTTACGAGCAGTACTTC,CASSLVPTRSLPYEQYF
.,.,TRBJ1-5,TRBV6-5,TGTGCCAGCAGTTACTCCCCAGGCAATCAGCCCCAGCATTTT,CASSYSPGNQPQHF
.,.,TRBJ2-3,TRBV20-1,TGCAGTGCTAGTGAACACCGAACGGATACGCAGTATTTT,CSASEHRTDTQYF
.,.,TRBJ1-1,TRBV6-5,TGTGCCAGCAGTAGCCTGGGCGTGATGAACACTGAAGCTTTCTTT,CASSSLGVMNTEAFF
.,.,TRBJ1-2,TRBV6-5,TGTGCCAGCAGTTACTCCTACAGGGATTCTAACTATGGCTACACCTTC,CASSYSYRDSNYGYTF
.,TRBD2,TRBJ2-1,TRBV19,TGTGCCAGTAAAACCGAGACTAGCGTGGTTGAGCAGTTCTTC,CASKTETSVVEQFF
.,TRBD1,TRBJ1-2,TRBV19,TGTGCCAGTAGTATTCCCGGGACAGGGTATGGCTACACCTTC,CASSIPGTGYGYTF
.,TRBD1,TRBJ1-6,TRBV14,TGTGCCAGCAGCCAAGATCGACAGGGGGTAGGTAGTTCACCCCTCCACTTT,CASSQDRQGVGSSPLHF
.,.,TRBJ1-2,TRBV19,TGTGCCAGTAGTTCCCGCGGGGGAGATGGCTACACCTTC,CASSSRGGDGYTF
.,TRBD2,TRBJ2-5,TRBV11-1,TGTGCCAGCAGCACCGGGACTAGCGGGTTGCAAGAGACCCAGTACTTC,CASSTGTSGLQETQYF
.,.,TRBJ1-1,TRBV2,TGTGCCAGCAGTGGCCACGGGGGGACTGAAGCTTTCTTT,CASSGHGGTEAFF
.,.,TRBJ1-5,TRBV19,TGTGCCAGTAGTTCCGGGGGCAATCAGCCCCAGCATTTT,CASSSGGNQPQHF
.,.,TRBJ2-3,TRBV9,TGTGCCAGCAGCGTAGGCCGGGATACGCAGTATTTT,CASSVGRDTQYF
.,.,TRBJ2-1,TRBV11-3,TGTGCCAGCAGCTTAGGTCGGGGGAAGACGTCCTACAATGAGCAGTTCTTC,CASSLGRGKTSYNEQFF
.,TRBD1,TRBJ2-7,TRBV29-1,TGCAGCGTTGCCCCGCGACAGGGGGCCTACGAGCAGTACTTC,CSVAPRQGAYEQYF
.,TRBD2,TRBJ2-7,TRBV27,TGTGCCAGCAGTTTTAGCGGGGGCGACGAGCAGTACTTC,CASSFSGGDEQYF
.,TRBD1,TRBJ1-1,TRBV7-9,TGTGCCAGCAAGGGGACAGCGAACACTGAAGCTTTCTTT,CASKGTANTEAFF
few,.,TRBJ1-2,TRBV3-1/TRBV3-2,TGTGCCAGCAGCCAAGATCTTCGGGACAACCACTATGGCTACACCTTC,CASSQDLRDNHYGYTF
once,.,TRBJ1-1,TRBV7-9,TGTGCCAGCAGCCCTCCTGGGGCAGGTTCCGGAGGGACTGAAGCTTTCTTT,CASSPPGAGSGGTEAFF
.,TRBD2,TRBJ2-3,TRBV2,TGTGCCAGCACGGGGACTAGTGGTTTAGATACGCAGTATTTT,CASTGTSGLDTQYF
.,.,TRBJ1-1,TRBV6-5,TGTGCCAGCAGTTGGGGGCGTGGGGCCGACACTGAAGCTTTCTTT,CASSWGRGADTEAFF